This T cell receptor beta chain was sequenced during a study of beta chain features in type 1 diabetes. V lost 1 base, J lost 6 bases, and 9 bases lay in between. Germline V gene lookup returns CDR1 SGHAT and CDR2 FQNNGV. The CDR3 extends over 13 amino acids. General study results and limits: Moderate but significant shortening of TCRB CDR3s was recorded in all four CD4+ subsets from Type 1 diabetes patients.

One heparinised blood draw averaging roughly 100 mL was given by each donor. This clone showed up just a few times. The antigen is unknown. Sequencing targeted expressed TCRB transcripts, as all isolated RNA had been reverse transcribed. The method was immunoSEQ multiplex PCR; TCRdb's version includes in-frame clones alone and lacks a portion of them. Of 300,000 to 350,000 clones in the sample, 9.3% are singletons; the top ten hold roughly 1%. The origin of this receptor is a man aged 25-40 years with type 1 diabetes. The sample comprised central memory CD4+ T cells from blood. The chain uses TRBV11-2 and TRBJ2-5; D tentatively fits TRBD1 or TRBD2 (6 bases each). The DNA for the CDR3 is TGTGCCAGCAGCTTAGCGGGGGCGAAGACCCAGTACTTC. It codes for CASSLAGAKTQYF.